This T cell receptor (beta chain) was obtained from a study of shared T cell receptors in the human thymus (dated by TCRdb to the early 2020s). Regarding the study in general: The study examined how the human thymus generates shared, self-reactive T-cell receptor alpha chains.

V is trimmed back by 5 bases and J by 7 bases, and the junction contains 12 bases that no gene match accounts for. From its cysteine to its phenylalanine, the CDR3 spans 17 amino acids. This entry keeps only the CDR3 DNA: 51 bases, framed from base 1. According to the germline V gene (reference sequence), CDR1 reads SGHNT and CDR2 reads YYREEE. With respect to this clone: Its binding antigen is unknown. There are no base qualities to consult, and no much larger clone falls within one base.

To prepare the library, the immunoSEQ multiplex PCR assay was applied. As stored in TCRdb, this immuneACCESS dataset retains in-frame rearrangements with V and J assigned. A fraction of the clones does not appear; measured against another copy, unresolved V genes explain less than half of the discrepancy, and the remainder lacks a known reason. The sample table records over 65,000 clones; about 95% of these occur just once. The ten biggest clones cover approximately 0.035% of the sample. Source material: thymocytes. The sequence joins TRBV5-4 to TRBJ1-6; 10 of the junction bases match TRBD1. This sequence originates from a human donor. The CDR3 has the sequence CASSMIDRGPRNSPLHF. DNA sequence: TGTGCCAGCAGTATGATCGACAGGGGGCCCCGGAATTCACCCCTCCACTTT.